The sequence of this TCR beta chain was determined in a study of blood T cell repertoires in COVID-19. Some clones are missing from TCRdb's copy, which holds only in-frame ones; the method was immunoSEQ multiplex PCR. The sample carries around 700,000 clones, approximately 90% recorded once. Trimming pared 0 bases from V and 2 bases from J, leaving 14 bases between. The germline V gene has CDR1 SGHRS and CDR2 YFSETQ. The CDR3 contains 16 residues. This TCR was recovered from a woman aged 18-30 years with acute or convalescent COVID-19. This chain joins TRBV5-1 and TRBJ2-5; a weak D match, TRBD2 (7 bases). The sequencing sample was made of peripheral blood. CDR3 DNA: TGCGCCAGCAGCTTGGGAAGGGGGGGACCGCAAGAGACCCAGTACTTC. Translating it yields CASSLGRGGPQETQYF.